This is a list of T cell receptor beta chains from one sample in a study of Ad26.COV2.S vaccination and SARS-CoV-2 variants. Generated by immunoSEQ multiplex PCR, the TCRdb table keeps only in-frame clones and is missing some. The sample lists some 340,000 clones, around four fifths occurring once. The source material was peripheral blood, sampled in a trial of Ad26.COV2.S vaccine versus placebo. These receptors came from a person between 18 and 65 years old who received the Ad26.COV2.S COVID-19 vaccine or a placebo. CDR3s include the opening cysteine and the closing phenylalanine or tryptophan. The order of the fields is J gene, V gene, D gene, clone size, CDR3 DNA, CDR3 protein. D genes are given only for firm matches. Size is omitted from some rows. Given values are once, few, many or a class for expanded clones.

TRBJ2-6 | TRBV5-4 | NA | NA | TGTGCCAGCAGCTTGGTAGGTTCTGGGGCCAACGTCCTGACTTTC | CASSLVGSGANVLTF
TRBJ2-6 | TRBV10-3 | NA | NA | TGTGCCATCAGTGACAGGGGCTCTGGGGCCAACGTCCTGACTTTC | CAISDRGSGANVLTF
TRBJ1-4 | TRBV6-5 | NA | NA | TGTGCCAGCAGCCATCCCTCGACTTCACTCCCGGGACTGTTTTTT | CASSHPSTSLPGLFF
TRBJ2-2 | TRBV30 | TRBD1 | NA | TGTGCCTGGAGTGCTGTTTCTGGGACAGCGAACACCGGGGAGCTGTTTTTT | CAWSAVSGTANTGELFF
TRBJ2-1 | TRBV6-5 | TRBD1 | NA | TGTGCCAGCAGTTTTGACAGGGGATGGGGCAATGAGCAGTTCTTC | CASSFDRGWGNEQFF
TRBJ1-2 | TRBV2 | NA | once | TGTGCCAGCAGCCCGCCAGTTAACTATGGCTACACCTTC | CASSPPVNYGYTF
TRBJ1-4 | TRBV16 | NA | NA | TGTGCCAGCAGCCAAGGCTCCGCGGACGGAGAAAAACTGTTTTTT | CASSQGSADGEKLFF
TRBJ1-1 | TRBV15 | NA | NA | TGTGCCACCAGCAGAGATGGAGGGGGGGCTTTGAACACTGAAGCTTTCTTT | CATSRDGGGALNTEAFF
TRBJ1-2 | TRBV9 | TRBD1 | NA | TGTGCCAGCAGCGTACTAAACCGGGACAGGGAAGATGGCTACACCTTC | CASSVLNRDREDGYTF
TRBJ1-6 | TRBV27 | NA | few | TGTGCCAGCAGTCTCGACAAAGTATTCCCCGGATCACCCCTCCACTTT | CASSLDKVFPGSPLHF
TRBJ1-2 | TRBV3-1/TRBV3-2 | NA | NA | TGTGCCAGCAGCCAAGACGTCAAGGGCCGCTATGGCTACACCTTC | CASSQDVKGRYGYTF
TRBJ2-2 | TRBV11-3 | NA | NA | TGTGCCAGCAGCCAGTTGGGCCGCCACGGGGAGCTGTTTTTT | CASSQLGRHGELFF
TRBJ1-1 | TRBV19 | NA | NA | TGTGCCAGTAGTACTGGACGGAGTAGTGGGGACACTGAAGCTTTCTTT | CASSTGRSSGDTEAFF
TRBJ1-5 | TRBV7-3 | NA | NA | TGTGCCAGCAGCTTAACAATCTGGGTTAGCAATCAGCCCCAGCATTTT | CASSLTIWVSNQPQHF